The 8 T cell receptor beta chains below were found in one sample sequenced in a study of OX40 agonist ivuxolimab in advanced cancers. Sequencing used immunoSEQ multiplex PCR; TCRdb keeps in-frame clones, though not all of them. The table records about 79,000 clones, 91% of them present only once. Sequencing was performed on CD4+ or CD8+ T cells sorted from blood, taken in a trial of the OX40 agonist ivuxolimab. These receptors were obtained from an adult with an advanced solid tumor such as melanoma, head and neck, liver or kidney cancer.

The chain recombines TRBV25-1 with TRBJ2-7, with 7 bases identical to TRBD2. With 2 bases clipped from V and 2 bases from J, the junction kept 3 bases outside the gene matches. Germline CDR1 is MGHDK and CDR2 is SYGVNS. The CDR3 has 14 amino acids. Written as DNA, the CDR3 is TGTGCCAGCAGTGAAGCTAGCGGCCCCTACGAGCAGTACTTC. Translated: CASSEASGPYEQYF.

The chain couples TRBV19 to TRBJ2-3; tentatively, D is TRBD2 (5 bases). Germline V gene lookup returns CDR1 LNHDA and CDR2 SQIVND (reference sequence). The CDR3 is made up of 15 amino acids. Trimming took 1 base from V and 0 from J, leaving 8 bases between them. The CDR3 sequence: CASSIGGSSTDTQYF. The CDR3 region has the DNA TGTGCCAGTAGTATAGGTGGGAGTAGCACAGATACGCAGTATTTT.

The gene calls are TRBV4-1 and TRBJ2-7; 7 nucleotides line up with TRBD2. Germline CDR1 MGHRA, CDR2 YSYEKL. The CDR3 extends over 15 amino acids. Unmatched junction bases numbered 11, after V lost 1 base and J lost 8 bases. The CDR3 DNA sequence: TGCGCCAGCAGCCAAGGGAATGGGGGGGAGAGGAAGCAGTACTTC. This encodes CASSQGNGGERKQYF.

The chain uses TRBV18 and TRBJ2-1; D is unclear. This CDR3 region has 14 residues. Trimming pared 6 bases from V and 6 bases from J, leaving 15 bases between. The V gene's germline CDR1 is KGHSH and CDR2 LQKENI. CDR3 protein: CASSLPMRRNEQFF. The CDR3 region has the DNA TGTGCCAGCTCGCTCCCCATGCGGCGCAATGAGCAGTTCTTC.

The chain links TRBV2 to TRBJ2-3; the match to TRBD2 covers 7 bases. This CDR3 spans 14 amino acids. Trimming cost V 4 bases and J 0 bases; bases outside gene matches: 1. CDR1 SNHLY and CDR2 FYNNEI come from the germline V gene. Here the CDR3 DNA reads TGTGCCAGCAGTGGGGGACTAAGCACAGATACGCAGTATTTT. Protein: CASSGGLSTDTQYF.

The chain employs TRBV6-1 and TRBJ1-1; 8 bases agree with TRBD1. Germline-derived CDR1 and CDR2 are MNHNS and SASEGT. This CDR3 spans 15 amino acids. The V and J ends lost 5 bases and 4 bases, in that order; junction bases with no gene match: 9. The CDR3 loop reads CASSSNRGVTTEAFF. Here the CDR3 DNA reads TGTGCCAGCAGTAGTAACAGGGGGGTGACCACTGAAGCTTTCTTT.

This chain connects TRBV14 to TRBJ2-7; D remains ambiguous. Looked up from germline, CDR1 is SGHDN and CDR2 is FVKESK. Trimming shortened V by 0 bases and J by 1 base, and 7 bases separated the two germline ends. The CDR3 loop spans 14 amino acids. CDR3 residues: CASSQEVSSYEQYF. In DNA, the CDR3 is TGTGCCAGCAGCCAAGAGGTCTCTTCCTACGAGCAGTACTTC.

The rearrangement links TRBV2 to TRBJ2-3; TRBD1 matches 7 bases. The germline gives CDR1 SNHLY, CDR2 FYNNEI. The CDR3 consists of 18 residues. V dropped 0 bases and J dropped 3; count of bases not matched to a gene: 12. CDR3 nucleotide sequence: TGTGCCAGCAGTGAAGCAGGAAGGGGGCTTATACGGACAGATACGCAGTATTTT. Protein sequence: CASSEAGRGLIRTDTQYF. The whole variable domain, filled in from reference TRBV2 and TRBJ2-3, reads EPEVTQTPSHQVTQMGQEVILRCVPISNHLYFYWYRQILGQKVEFLVSFYNNEISEKSEIFDDQFSVERPDGSNFTLKIRSTKLEDSAMYFCASSEAGRGLIRTDTQYFGPGTRLTVL.